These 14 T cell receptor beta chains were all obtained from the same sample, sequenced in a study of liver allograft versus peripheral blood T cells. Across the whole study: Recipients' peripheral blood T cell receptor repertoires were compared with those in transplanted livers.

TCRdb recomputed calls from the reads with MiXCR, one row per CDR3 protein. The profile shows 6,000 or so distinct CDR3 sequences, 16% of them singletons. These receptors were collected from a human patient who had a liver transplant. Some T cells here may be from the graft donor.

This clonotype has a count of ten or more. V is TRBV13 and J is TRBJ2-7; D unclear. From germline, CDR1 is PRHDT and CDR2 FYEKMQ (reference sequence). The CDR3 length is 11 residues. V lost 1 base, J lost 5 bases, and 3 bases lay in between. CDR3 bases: TGTGCCAGCAGCTTAGAGGACGAGCAGTACTTC. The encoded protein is CASSLEDEQYF.

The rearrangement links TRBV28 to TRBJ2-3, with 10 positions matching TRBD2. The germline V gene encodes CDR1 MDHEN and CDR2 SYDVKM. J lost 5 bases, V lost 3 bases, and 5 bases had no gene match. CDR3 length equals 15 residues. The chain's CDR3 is CASSLSGGAGDTQYF. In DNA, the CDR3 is TGTGCCAGCAGTTTGAGCGGGGGGGCAGGAGATACGCAGTATTTT.

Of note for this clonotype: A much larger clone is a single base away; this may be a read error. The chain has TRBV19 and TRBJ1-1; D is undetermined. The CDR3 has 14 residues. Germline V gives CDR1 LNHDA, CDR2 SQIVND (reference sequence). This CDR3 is CVTRDNDRNTEAFF. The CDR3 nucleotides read TGTGTCACCCGAGACAATGACCGTAACACTGAAGCTTTCTTT. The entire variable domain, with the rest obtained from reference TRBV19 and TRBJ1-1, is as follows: DGGITQSPKYLFRKEGQNVTLSCEQNLNHDAMYWYRQDPGQGLRLIYYSQIVNDFQKGDIAEGYSVSREKKESFPLTVTSAQKNPTAFYLCVTRDNDRNTEAFFGQGTRLTVV.

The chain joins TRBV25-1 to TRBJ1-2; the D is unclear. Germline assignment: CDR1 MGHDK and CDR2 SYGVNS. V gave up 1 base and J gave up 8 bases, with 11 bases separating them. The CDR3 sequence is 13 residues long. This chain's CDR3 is CASSESTREGYTF. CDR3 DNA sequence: TGTGCCAGCAGTGAATCTACAAGGGAAGGCTACACCTTC.

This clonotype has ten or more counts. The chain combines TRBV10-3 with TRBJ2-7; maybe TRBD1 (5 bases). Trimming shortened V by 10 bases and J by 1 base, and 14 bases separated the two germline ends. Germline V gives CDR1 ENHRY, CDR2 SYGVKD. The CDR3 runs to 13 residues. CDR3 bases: TGTGCCACCCTTGGGCAGGGTTCCTACGAGCAGTACTTC. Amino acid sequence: CATLGQGSYEQYF.

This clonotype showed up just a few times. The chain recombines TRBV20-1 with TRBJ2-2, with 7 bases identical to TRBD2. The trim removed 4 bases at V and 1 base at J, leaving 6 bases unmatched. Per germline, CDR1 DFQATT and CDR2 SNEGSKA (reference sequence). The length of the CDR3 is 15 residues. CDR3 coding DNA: TGCAGTGCTACCGAGGGACTAATGAACACCGGGGAGCTGTTTTTT. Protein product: CSATEGLMNTGELFF.

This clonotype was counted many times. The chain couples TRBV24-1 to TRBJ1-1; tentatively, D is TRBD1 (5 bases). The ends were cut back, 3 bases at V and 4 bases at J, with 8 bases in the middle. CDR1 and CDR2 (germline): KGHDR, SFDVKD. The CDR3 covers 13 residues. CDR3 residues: CATSDRGTTEAFF. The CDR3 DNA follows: TGTGCCACCAGTGATCGGGGGACCACTGAAGCTTTCTTT.

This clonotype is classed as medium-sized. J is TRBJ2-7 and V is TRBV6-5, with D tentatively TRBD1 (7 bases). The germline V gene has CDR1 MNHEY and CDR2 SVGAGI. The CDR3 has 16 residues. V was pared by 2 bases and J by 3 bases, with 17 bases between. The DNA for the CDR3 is TGTGCCAGCAGTTACGCGCGGGACAGCAGCTTCTACGAGCAGTACTTC. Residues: CASSYARDSSFYEQYF.

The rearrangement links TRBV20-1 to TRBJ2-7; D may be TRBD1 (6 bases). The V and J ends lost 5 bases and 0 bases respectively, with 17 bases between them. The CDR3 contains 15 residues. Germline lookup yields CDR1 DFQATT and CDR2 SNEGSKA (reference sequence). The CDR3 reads CSASTGTPGSYEQYF. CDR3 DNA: TGCAGTGCTTCCACCGGGACACCCGGCTCCTACGAGCAGTACTTC.

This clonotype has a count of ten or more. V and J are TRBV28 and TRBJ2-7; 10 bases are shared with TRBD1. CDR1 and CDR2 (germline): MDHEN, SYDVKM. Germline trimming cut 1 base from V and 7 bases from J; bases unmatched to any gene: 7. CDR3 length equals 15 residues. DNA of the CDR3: TGTGCCAGCAGTTTATCCGCCGGGACAGGGGTGGAGCAGTACTTC. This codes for CASSLSAGTGVEQYF.

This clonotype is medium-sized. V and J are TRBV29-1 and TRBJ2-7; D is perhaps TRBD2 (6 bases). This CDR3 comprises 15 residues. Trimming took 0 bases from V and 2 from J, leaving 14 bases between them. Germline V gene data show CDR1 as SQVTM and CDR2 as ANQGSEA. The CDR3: CSVEDPGGAAYEQYF. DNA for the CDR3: TGCAGCGTTGAAGACCCCGGCGGGGCCGCCTACGAGCAGTACTTC.

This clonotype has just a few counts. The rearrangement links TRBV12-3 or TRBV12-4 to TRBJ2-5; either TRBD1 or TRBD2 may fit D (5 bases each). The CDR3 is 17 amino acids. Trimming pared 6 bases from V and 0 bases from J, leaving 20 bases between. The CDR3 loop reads CASSSPVGAPYQETQYF. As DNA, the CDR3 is TGTGCCAGCAGCTCCCCGGTCGGGGCACCGTACCAAGAGACCCAGTACTTC.

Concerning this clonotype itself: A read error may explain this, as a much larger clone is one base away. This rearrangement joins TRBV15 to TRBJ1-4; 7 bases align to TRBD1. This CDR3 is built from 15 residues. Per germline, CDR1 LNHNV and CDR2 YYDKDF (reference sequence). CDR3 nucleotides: TGTGCCACCAGAAACAGACAGGGCGGGGATGAAAAAATGTTTTTT. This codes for CATRNRQGGDEKMFF. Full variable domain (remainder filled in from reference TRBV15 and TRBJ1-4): DAMVIQNPRYQVTQFGKPVTLSCSQTLNHNVMYWYQQKSSQAPKLLFHYYDKDFNNEADTPDNFQSRRPNTSFCFLDIRSPGLGDTAMYLCATRNRQGGDEKMFFGSGTQLSVL.

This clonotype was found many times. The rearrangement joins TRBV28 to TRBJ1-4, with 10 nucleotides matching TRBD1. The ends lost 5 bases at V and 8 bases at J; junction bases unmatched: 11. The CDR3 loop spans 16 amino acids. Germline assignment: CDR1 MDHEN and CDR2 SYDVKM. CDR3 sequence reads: CASSPLGQGGWEKLFF. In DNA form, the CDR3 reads TGTGCCAGCAGTCCCCTCGGACAGGGGGGTTGGGAAAAACTGTTTTTT.